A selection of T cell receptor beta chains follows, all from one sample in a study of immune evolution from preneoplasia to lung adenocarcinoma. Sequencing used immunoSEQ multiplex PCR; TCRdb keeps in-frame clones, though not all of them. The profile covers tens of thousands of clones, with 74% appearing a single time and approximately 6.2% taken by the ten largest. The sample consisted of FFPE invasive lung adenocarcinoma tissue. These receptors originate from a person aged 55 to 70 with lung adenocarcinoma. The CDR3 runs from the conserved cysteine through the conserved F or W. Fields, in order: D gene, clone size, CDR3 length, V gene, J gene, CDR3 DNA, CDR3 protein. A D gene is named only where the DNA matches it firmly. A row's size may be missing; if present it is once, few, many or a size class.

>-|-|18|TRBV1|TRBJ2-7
TGCACCAGCAGCCAAGATCGGGGTAGCGGGAGACTCATCTACGAGCAGTACTTC
CTSSQDRGSGRLIYEQYF
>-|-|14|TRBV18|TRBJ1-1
TGTGCCAGCTCACCAATTACAGGGCACACTGAAGCTTTCTTT
CASSPITGHTEAFF
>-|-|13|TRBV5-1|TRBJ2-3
TGCGCCAGCAGTCAGGTCGGTACAGATACGCAGTATTTT
CASSQVGTDTQYF
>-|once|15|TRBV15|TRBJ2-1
TGTGCCACCAGCGAGGGGGGCGGGAGCCCCAAGGAGCAGTTCTTC
CATSEGGGSPKEQFF
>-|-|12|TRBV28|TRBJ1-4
TGTGCCAGCAGTCACCTGCTTGAAAAACTGTTTTTT
CASSHLLEKLFF
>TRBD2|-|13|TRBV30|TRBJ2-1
TGTGCCTGGAGTCGACTAGCGAACAATGAGCAGTTCTTC
CAWSRLANNEQFF
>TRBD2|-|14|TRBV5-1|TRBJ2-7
TGCGCCAGCAGCTTAGCGGGAGTCTCCTACGAGCAGTACTTC
CASSLAGVSYEQYF
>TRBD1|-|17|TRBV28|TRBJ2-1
TGTGCCAGCAGTTTGTCCTACAGGGGGGTTTTTGAGGATGAGCAGTTCTTC
CASSLSYRGVFEDEQFF
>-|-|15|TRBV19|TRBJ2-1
TGTGCCAGTAGTATAGACAGTGGCTCCTACAATGAGCAGTTCTTC
CASSIDSGSYNEQFF
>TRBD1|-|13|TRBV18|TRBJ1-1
TGTGCCAGCTCACGGGGACAGGACACTGAAGCTTTCTTT
CASSRGQDTEAFF
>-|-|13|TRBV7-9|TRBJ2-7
TGTGCCAGCAGCATTCAGGTTTCCTACGAGCAGTACTTC
CASSIQVSYEQYF
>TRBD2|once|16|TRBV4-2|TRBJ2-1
TGTGCCAGCAGCCAAGCCCTTTCTAGCGGGAGGGATGAGCAGTTCTTC
CASSQALSSGRDEQFF
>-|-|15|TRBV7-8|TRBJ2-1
TGTGCCAGCAGCCTCGATGGCGGTTCCTACAATGAGCAGTTCTTC
CASSLDGGSYNEQFF
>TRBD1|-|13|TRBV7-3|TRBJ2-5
TGTGCCAGCAGTCACGACAGGGGAGAGACCCAGTACTTC
CASSHDRGETQYF
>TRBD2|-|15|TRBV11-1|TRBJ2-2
TGTGCCAGCAGACCTAGCGGTTCGAGCACCGGGGAGCTGTTTTTT
CASRPSGSSTGELFF
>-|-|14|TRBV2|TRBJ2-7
TGTGCCAGCAGGTCCTCAGGGCTCTCCTACGAGCAGTACTTC
CASRSSGLSYEQYF
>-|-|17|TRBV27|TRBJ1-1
TGTGCCAGCAGTTTAATGGGCGGTTCCTCTGGAGTAACTGAAGCTTTCTTT
CASSLMGGSSGVTEAFF
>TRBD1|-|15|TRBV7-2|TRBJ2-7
TGTGCCAGCAGCTCCGCAGGGGGCAAATCCTACGAGCAGTACTTC
CASSSAGGKSYEQYF
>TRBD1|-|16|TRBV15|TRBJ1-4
TGTGCCACCAGCAGAGAGGGAGGGGGCGGTAATGAAAAACTGTTTTTT
CATSREGGGGNEKLFF
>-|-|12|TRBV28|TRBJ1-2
TGTGCCAGCAGTTTGAACGTCCAAAGCTACACCTTC
CASSLNVQSYTF
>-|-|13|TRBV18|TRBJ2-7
TGTGCCAGCTCAGGCAGCCTTTCCTACGAGCAGTACTTC
CASSGSLSYEQYF
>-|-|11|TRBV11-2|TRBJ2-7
TGTGCCAGCAGCAGCGGTTTCGAGCAGTACTTC
CASSSGFEQYF
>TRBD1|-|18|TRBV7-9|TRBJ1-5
TGTGCCAGCAGCGGCAACTCCCCGACCGCAGGGGGGAATCAGCCCCAGCATTTT
CASSGNSPTAGGNQPQHF
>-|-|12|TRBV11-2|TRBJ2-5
TGTGCCAGCAGCTTGGGTCGAGAGACCCAGTACTTC
CASSLGRETQYF
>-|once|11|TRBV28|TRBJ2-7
TGTGCCAGCAGATTCCGTTACGAGCAGTACTTC
CASRFRYEQYF
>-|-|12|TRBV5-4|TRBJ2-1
TGTGCCAGCGGGAGCTCCTACAATGAGCAGTTCTTC
CASGSSYNEQFF
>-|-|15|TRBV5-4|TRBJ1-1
TGTGCCAGCAGCGCACCCGGGAACCTATACACTGAAGCTTTCTTT
CASSAPGNLYTEAFF
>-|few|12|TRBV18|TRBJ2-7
TGTGCCAGCTCACCCGGGACCCTCGAGCAGTACTTC
CASSPGTLEQYF
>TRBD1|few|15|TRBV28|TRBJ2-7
TGTGCCAGCAGTCCTTTCGGGACAGGGACCTACGAGCAGTACTTC
CASSPFGTGTYEQYF
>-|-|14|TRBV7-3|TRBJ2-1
TGTGCCAGCAGCTACACAGGGTCCTACAATGAGCAGTTCTTC
CASSYTGSYNEQFF
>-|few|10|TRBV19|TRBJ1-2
TGTGCCACAAACAGGGAGGGCTACACCTTC
CATNREGYTF
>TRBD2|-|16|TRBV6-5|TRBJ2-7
TGTGCCAGCAGTTCCCTGACTAGCGGGAGCTCCTACGAGCAGTACTTC
CASSSLTSGSSYEQYF
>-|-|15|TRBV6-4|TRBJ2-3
TGTGCCAGCAGTGCTTCCCAGGACCCCACAGATACGCAGTATTTT
CASSASQDPTDTQYF
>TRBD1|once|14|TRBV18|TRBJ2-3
TGTGCCAGCTCACCGACAGGGGCTCCAGATACGCAGTATTTT
CASSPTGAPDTQYF
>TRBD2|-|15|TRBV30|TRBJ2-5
TGTGCCTGGGCTCCCCTGGGAGGGACCCAAGAGACCCAGTACTTC
CAWAPLGGTQETQYF
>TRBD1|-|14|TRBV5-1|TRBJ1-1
TGCGCCAGCAGCATACAGGGGGCAGGCACTGAAGCTTTCTTT
CASSIQGAGTEAFF
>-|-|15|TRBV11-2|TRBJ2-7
TGTGCCAGCAGCTTAGAGGGAGGGGGGGTCTACGAGCAGTACTTC
CASSLEGGGVYEQYF
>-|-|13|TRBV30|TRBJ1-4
TGTGCCTGGTCCGGACAGCGTAATGAAAAACTGTTTTTT
CAWSGQRNEKLFF
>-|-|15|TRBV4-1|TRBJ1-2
TGCGCCAGCAGCCCGCGACATGGGGGGAACTATGGCTACACCTTC
CASSPRHGGNYGYTF
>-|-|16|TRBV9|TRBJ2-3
TGTGCCAGCAGCGCATCTACAGGGGGGGGTACAGATACGCAGTATTTT
CASSASTGGGTDTQYF
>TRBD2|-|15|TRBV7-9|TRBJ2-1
TGTGCCAGCAACTTACACCCCCCCGGGACTAAAGAGCAGTTCTTC
CASNLHPPGTKEQFF
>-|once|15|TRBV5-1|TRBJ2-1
TGCGCCAGCAGTTCCGCGGCAGGTTCCTACAATGAGCAGTTCTTC
CASSSAAGSYNEQFF
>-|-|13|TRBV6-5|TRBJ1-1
TGTGCCAGCATGGGGCAGGGTTGGACTGAAGCTTTCTTT
CASMGQGWTEAFF
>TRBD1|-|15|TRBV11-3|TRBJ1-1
TGTGCCAGCAGCTCCCGGACAGGGGAGGACACTGAAGCTTTCTTT
CASSSRTGEDTEAFF
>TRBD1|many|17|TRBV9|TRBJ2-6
TGTGCCAGCAGCGGGGACAGGGGTTTCTCTGGGGCCAACGTCCTGACTTTC
CASSGDRGFSGANVLTF
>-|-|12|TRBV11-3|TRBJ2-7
TGTGCCAGCAGCTCCGGACAGAACGAGCAGTACTTC
CASSSGQNEQYF
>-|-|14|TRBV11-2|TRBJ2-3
TGTGCCAGCAGCGCCGGGAGACTCCCAGATACGCAGTATTTT
CASSAGRLPDTQYF
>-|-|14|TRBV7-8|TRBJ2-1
TGTGCCAGCAGGGCCGGGACATTACATGGTGAGCAGTTCTTC
CASRAGTLHGEQFF
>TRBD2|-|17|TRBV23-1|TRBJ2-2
TGCGCCAGCAGTCAAACCGGGACTAGCGAGAACACCGGGGAGCTGTTTTTT
CASSQTGTSENTGELFF
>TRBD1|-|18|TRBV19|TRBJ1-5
TGTGCCAGTAGTACCACCGGGACAGATATTTCCAGTGGTCAGCCCCAGCATTTT
CASSTTGTDISSGQPQHF
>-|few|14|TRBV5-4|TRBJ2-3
TGTGCCAGCAGCTTGGCGGCCCTTCGGGATACGCAGTATTTT
CASSLAALRDTQYF
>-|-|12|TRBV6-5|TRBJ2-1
TGTGCCAGCAGAAACAGGTACAATGAGCAGTTCTTC
CASRNRYNEQFF
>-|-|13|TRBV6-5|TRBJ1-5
TGTGCCAGCAGTTTAACAGGGACCGCGCCCCAGCATTTT
CASSLTGTAPQHF
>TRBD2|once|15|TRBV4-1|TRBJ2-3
TGCGCCAGCAGCCAAGATGTCGCTAGCGGGAGAACGCAGTATTTT
CASSQDVASGRTQYF
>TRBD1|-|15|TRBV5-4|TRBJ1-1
TGTGCCAGCAGCTTTACGGGACAGGGTTACACTGAAGCTTTCTTT
CASSFTGQGYTEAFF
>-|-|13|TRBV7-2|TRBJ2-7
TGTGCCAGCAGCTTAATGCAGGGGGGCGAGCAGTACTTC
CASSLMQGGEQYF
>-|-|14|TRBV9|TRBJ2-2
TGTGCCAGCAGCTTCAGGGTTGACACCGGGGAGCTGTTTTTT
CASSFRVDTGELFF
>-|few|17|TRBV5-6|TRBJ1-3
TGTGCCAGCAGCCGAAGAAGCGCAGGGTACGTTGGAAACACCATATATTTT
CASSRRSAGYVGNTIYF
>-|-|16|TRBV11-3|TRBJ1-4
TGTGCCAGCAGCGCCAGCTCCGGGCCCAGAGGTGAAAAACTGTTTTTT
CASSASSGPRGEKLFF
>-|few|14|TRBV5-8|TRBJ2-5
TGTGCCAGCAGCTTTCAGGGGGGTGAGGAGACCCAGTACTTC
CASSFQGGEETQYF